This entry features one TCR beta chain sequence. What it recognizes is unknown. This specimen belongs to a study of PD-1 blockade in classical Hodgkin lymphoma. General study points: Prior to therapy, complete responders displayed diversity much like that of newly diagnosed patients.

Documented time point: cycle 4 day 1 (C4D1), after more than five weeks of nivolumab. Each and every patient relapsed after autologous stem cell transplantation, and patients got differing brentuximab vedotin exposure. Germline CDR1 reads SNHLY; CDR2 reads FYNNEI. With V trimmed by 7 bases and J by 0 bases, 3 bases remained unmatched. This CDR3 comprises 16 residues. Only in-frame clones appear in the TCRdb table, and some are missing; sequencing was by immunoSEQ multiplex PCR. The data show over 60,000 clones, 91% seen once. The chain is built from TRBV2 and TRBJ2-6, with 10 bases identical to TRBD1. This sequence originates from a human donor with classical Hodgkin lymphoma. Source: peripheral blood mononuclear cells (PBMCs), taken before the fourth cycle of nivolumab. This CDR3 reads CASTWDRGSGANVLTF. CDR3 nucleotides: TGTGCCAGCACTTGGGACAGGGGCTCTGGGGCCAACGTCCTGACTTTC.